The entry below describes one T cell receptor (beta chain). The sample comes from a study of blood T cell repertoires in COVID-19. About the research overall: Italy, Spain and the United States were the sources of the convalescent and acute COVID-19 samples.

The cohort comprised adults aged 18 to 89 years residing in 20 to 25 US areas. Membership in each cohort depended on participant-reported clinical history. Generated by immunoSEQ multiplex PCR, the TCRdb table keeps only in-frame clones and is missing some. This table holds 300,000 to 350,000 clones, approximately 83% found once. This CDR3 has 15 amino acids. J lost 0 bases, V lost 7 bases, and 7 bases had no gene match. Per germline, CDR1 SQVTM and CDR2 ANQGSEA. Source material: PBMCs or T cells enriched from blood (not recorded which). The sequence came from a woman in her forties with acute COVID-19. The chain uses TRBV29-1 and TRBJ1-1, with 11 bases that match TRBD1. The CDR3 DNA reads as TGCAGCGCGGACAGGGGGCTTAGAATGAACACTGAAGCTTTCTTT. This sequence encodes CSADRGLRMNTEAFF. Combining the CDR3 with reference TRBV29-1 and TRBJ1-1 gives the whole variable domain SAVISQKPSRDICQRGTSLTIQCQVDSQVTMMFWYRQQPGQSLTLIATANQGSEATYESGFVIDKFPISRPNLTFSTLTVSNMSPEDSSIYLCSADRGLRMNTEAFFGQGTRLTVV.